The 26 T cell receptor beta chains listed next were all sequenced from one sample in a study of T cell responses to AZD1222 COVID-19 vaccine (TCRdb year 2021). The protocol used for the library was the immunoSEQ multiplex PCR assay. Held by TCRdb, this immuneACCESS table contains in-frame sequences only and omits some clones. Under half of the omission traces to an unresolved V gene where checked; the cause of the rest is unknown. The sample contains around 80,000 clones, more than 70% of them found a single time. 11% of the sample is taken by the ten largest. What this sample's time point label stands for: baseline before first vaccination. Source: peripheral blood, taken on day 0 of AZD1222 vaccination. The receptor source for this set is an adult in good health.

The chain links TRBV5-4 to TRBJ1-2; TRBD1 might be the D (6 bases). The CDR3 has 14 amino acids. Looked up from germline, CDR1 is SGHNT and CDR2 is YYREEE (reference sequence). Trimming pared 3 bases from V and 0 bases from J, leaving 9 bases between. Here the CDR3 reads CASSSRTANYGYTF. The CDR3, as DNA: TGTGCCAGCAGCTCTCGGACAGCTAACTATGGCTACACCTTC. Supplemented by reference TRBV5-4 and TRBJ1-2, the full variable domain reads ETGVTQSPTHLIKTRGQQVTLRCSSQSGHNTVSWYQQALGQGPQFIFQYYREEENGRGNFPPRFSGLQFPNYSSELNVNALELDDSALYLCASSSRTANYGYTFGSGTRLTVV.

In this sample, this clone turned up once. The gene calls are TRBV12-5 and TRBJ2-1; no clear D. Germline assignment: CDR1 LGHNT and CDR2 FRNRAP. The CDR3 has 11 residues. V gave up 4 bases and J gave up 5 bases, with 3 bases separating them. The CDR3 is CASGSNNEQFF. CDR3 nucleotide sequence: TGTGCTAGTGGTTCGAACAATGAGCAGTTCTTC.

The V and J genes are TRBV6-2 or TRBV6-3 and TRBJ1-2, with D perhaps matching TRBD1 (6 bases). The V end was cut by 0 bases, the J end by 0 bases, with 11 bases between. The CDR3 loop spans 16 amino acids. The germline V gene has CDR1 MNHEY and CDR2 SVGEGT. The CDR3 is CASSYSGGLANYGYTF. The DNA for the CDR3 is TGTGCCAGCAGTTACTCGGGGGGCTTAGCTAACTATGGCTACACCTTC.

The rearrangement links TRBV5-6 to TRBJ1-3; TRBD1 agrees at 7 bases. This CDR3 has 14 residues. J gave up 3 bases and V 4 bases, and 4 bases lay outside the gene matches. CDR1 is SGHDT and CDR2 is YYEEEE in the germline V gene. The CDR3 bases are TGTGCCAGCAGCATGACAGGGAGTGGAAACACCATATATTTT. Its protein is CASSMTGSGNTIYF.

CDR3 nucleotides: TGTGCCAGCAGCTTGTGGGGGATATACGAGCAGTACTTC. Amino acids: CASSLWGIYEQYF. This chain links TRBV11-2 with TRBJ2-7; D could derive from TRBD1 or TRBD2 (5 bases each). The germline V gene encodes CDR1 SGHAT and CDR2 FQNNGV. Trimming took off 3 bases at V and 4 bases at J, with 10 bases between the two ends. This CDR3 region has 13 residues.

V usage is TRBV19 and J usage is TRBJ2-7, with 9 bases lining up with TRBD2. The CDR3 consists of 14 residues. Germline loops: CDR1 LNHDA, CDR2 SQIVND (reference sequence). The V and J ends lost 1 base and 3 bases, in that order; junction bases with no gene match: 1. The CDR3 sequence is CASSIGTSVYEQYF. CDR3 nucleotide sequence: TGTGCCAGTAGTATAGGGACTAGCGTCTACGAGCAGTACTTC.

The genes are TRBV6-4 and TRBJ2-1; maybe TRBD2 (6 bases). CDR3 length equals 14 residues. Deletions cut 4 bases from V and 4 bases from J, with 11 bases between. The germline V gene encodes CDR1 MRHNA and CDR2 SNTAGT. The CDR3 spells CASSVGTQYNEQFF. Here the CDR3 DNA reads TGTGCCAGCAGTGTGGGGACTCAATACAATGAGCAGTTCTTC.

V is TRBV6-2 or TRBV6-3 and J is TRBJ2-5; unclear D gene. V lost 6 bases, J lost 5 bases, and 16 bases lay in between. The germline V gene encodes CDR1 MNHEY and CDR2 SVGEGT. The CDR3 extends over 14 amino acids. CDR3 residues: CASSPLVPPETQYF. The CDR3, as DNA: TGTGCCAGCAGCCCGTTGGTGCCGCCGGAGACCCAGTACTTC.

V is TRBV7-2 and J is TRBJ1-5; D might be TRBD1 (6 bases). V was pared by 5 bases and J by 5 bases, with 10 bases between. The V gene's germline CDR1 is SGHTA and CDR2 FQGNSA. The CDR3 covers 13 residues. Written as DNA, the CDR3 is TGTGCCAGCAGCGTGAACAGGGATCAGCCCCAGCATTTT. Amino acids: CASSVNRDQPQHF.

This clone was observed a single time. The V gene is TRBV20-1, the J gene TRBJ1-1; 8 nucleotides agree with TRBD1. Germline V gene sequence: CDR1 DFQATT, CDR2 SNEGSKA (reference sequence). The CDR3 is 11 amino acids. The J segment lost 14 bases and the V segment lost 0 bases, leaving 5 bases of the junction unmatched. This CDR3 is CSARDPRGRFF. CDR3 in DNA: TGCAGTGCTAGAGACCCCAGGGGGCGCTTCTTT.

The rearrangement links TRBV7-8 to TRBJ2-5; possibly TRBD1 for D (6 bases). Trimming stripped 4 bases from V and 9 bases from J, with 9 bases between. This CDR3 is 11 amino acids long. Per germline, CDR1 SGHVS and CDR2 FQNEAQ. CDR3 nucleotides: TGTGCCAGCAGCTCTGCAGGGGCCCAGTACTTC. It yields the protein CASSSAGAQYF.

In this sample, this clone turned up a few times. The chain recombines TRBV7-7 with TRBJ2-7; TRBD2 might be the D (6 bases). Germline assignment: CDR1 SSHAT and CDR2 FNYEAQ (reference sequence). Trimming removed 5 bases at V and 0 bases at J, with 23 bases between. This CDR3 comprises 18 residues. The CDR3 coding sequence is TGTGCCAGCAGCACTGGGGCGGGCGGGGACTCGAGCTCCTACGAGCAGTACGTC. Translation: CASSTGAGGDSSSYEQYV.

The V and J genes are TRBV28 and TRBJ2-2, with a possible D match to TRBD1 (6 bases). The CDR3 extends over 14 amino acids. The V end lost 8 bases, the J end lost 5 bases, and 15 bases lay between the germline ends. The germline CDR1 and CDR2 sequences are MDHEN and SYDVKM. CDR3 protein: CASFDQGRTGELFF. CDR3 DNA sequence: TGTGCCAGCTTCGATCAGGGGCGGACCGGGGAGCTGTTTTTT.

This chain connects TRBV18 to TRBJ1-4; no definite D call. The CDR3 consists of 14 residues. Germline V gene data show CDR1 as KGHSH and CDR2 as LQKENI. Trimming removed 0 bases from V and 12 bases from J, with 14 bases in between. The CDR3 here is CASSPPVRVDELFF. CDR3 nucleotides: TGTGCCAGCTCACCACCGGTCCGAGTAGATGAACTGTTTTTT.

The chain uses TRBV2 and TRBJ2-4; D is ambiguous. Germline V gene sequence: CDR1 SNHLY, CDR2 FYNNEI. The CDR3 runs 11 residues. With 8 bases removed from V and 5 bases from J, the gap between germline ends came to 7 bases. As DNA, the CDR3 is TGTGCCAGCGGGGAAGAAAACATTCAGTACTTC. It is translated as CASGEENIQYF. The complete variable domain, with remaining parts taken from reference TRBV2 and TRBJ2-4, reads EPEVTQTPSHQVTQMGQEVILRCVPISNHLYFYWYRQILGQKVEFLVSFYNNEISEKSEIFDDQFSVERPDGSNFTLKIRSTKLEDSAMYFCASGEENIQYFGAGTRLSVL.

This clone occurred a few times. The genes are TRBV2 and TRBJ2-7; D remains unclear. V shed 8 bases and J shed 4 bases, with 9 bases lying between them. Looked up from germline, CDR1 is SNHLY and CDR2 is FYNNEI. The CDR3 runs to 11 residues. CDR3 region: CASGSGYEQYF. In DNA form, the CDR3 reads TGTGCCAGCGGATCCGGGTACGAGCAGTACTTC.

V and J are TRBV5-1 and TRBJ2-1; D possibly corresponds to TRBD2 (5 bases). Germline V CDR1 and CDR2: SGHRS, YFSETQ. V shed 0 bases and J shed 15 bases, with 16 bases lying between them. The CDR3 extends over 13 amino acids. The CDR3 DNA reads TGCGCCAGCAGCTTGGCCATGGGGATTGGAGGGTTCTTC. It yields the protein CASSLAMGIGGFF.

The chain recombines TRBV4-1 with TRBJ2-4, with 7 positions matching TRBD2. Trimming took 0 bases from V and 3 from J; bases not matched to a gene: 8. The CDR3 consists of 17 residues. Germline assignment: CDR1 MGHRA and CDR2 YSYEKL. This CDR3 is CASSQDGRGVGKNIQYF. DNA of the CDR3: TGCGCCAGCAGCCAAGATGGGAGGGGAGTGGGCAAAAACATTCAGTACTTC.

CDR3 coding DNA: TGTGCCAGCAGCGTAGTGGGGTCGGGGGCCAACGTCCTGACTTTC. Protein product: CASSVVGSGANVLTF. The chain recombines TRBV9 with TRBJ2-6; D gene uncertain. Trimming pared 0 bases from V and 4 bases from J, leaving 8 bases between. Germline-derived CDR1 and CDR2 are SGDLS and YYNGEE. CDR3 length: 15 residues.

The chain recombines TRBV28 with TRBJ1-1; D gene ambiguous. Between the trimmed V and J ends, which lost 5 bases and 4 bases, there was a span of 11 bases. This CDR3 is 13 amino acids long. Looked up from germline, CDR1 is MDHEN and CDR2 is SYDVKM. CDR3 bases: TGTGCCAGCAGTCCACCCTTCGGCACTGAAGCTTTCTTT. This translates into CASSPPFGTEAFF.

The rearrangement links TRBV18 to TRBJ2-1; 8 bases agree with TRBD1. From germline, CDR1 is KGHSH and CDR2 LQKENI. The CDR3 is 16 residues long. J gave up 0 bases and V 3 bases, and 4 bases lay outside the gene matches. The CDR3 DNA is TGTGCCAGCTCACCGTGGACAGGGAGCTCCTACAATGAGCAGTTCTTC. Residues: CASSPWTGSSYNEQFF.

J is TRBJ2-2 and V is TRBV28; D uncertain. Germline V CDR1 and CDR2: MDHEN, SYDVKM. Trimming removed 4 bases from V and 6 bases from J, with 9 bases in between. The CDR3 contains 13 residues. CDR3 DNA: TGTGCCAGCAGTTCTTCTCTGTCCGGGGAGCTGTTTTTT. This encodes CASSSSLSGELFF.

V is TRBV11-2 and J is TRBJ1-4, with 9 positions matching TRBD1. V dropped 4 bases and J dropped 3; count of bases not matched to a gene: 3. The CDR3 is made up of 15 amino acids. Germline V gene lookup returns CDR1 SGHAT and CDR2 FQNNGV. CDR3: CASSYGQGSNEKLFF. CDR3 bases: TGTGCCAGCAGCTACGGACAGGGGTCTAATGAAAAACTGTTTTTT.

In this sample, this clone turned up a few times. The chain joins TRBV9 to TRBJ2-3, with 11 bases identical to TRBD2. This CDR3 comprises 16 residues. V gave up 4 bases and J gave up 6 bases; unmatched junction bases: 10. Germline-derived CDR1 and CDR2 are SGDLS and YYNGEE. The CDR3 region has the DNA TGTGCCAGCAGCATCCGGACTAGCGGGTATGGGGATACGCAGTATTTT. Translated, it gives CASSIRTSGYGDTQYF. The complete variable domain, with remaining parts taken from reference TRBV9 and TRBJ2-3, reads DSGVTQTPKHLITATGQRVTLRCSPRSGDLSVYWYQQSLDQGLQFLIQYYNGEERAKGNILERFSAQQFPDLHSELNLSSLELGDSALYFCASSIRTSGYGDTQYFGPGTRLTVL.

This chain connects TRBV28 to TRBJ1-1; D gene uncertain. CDR3 length: 16 residues. V lost 5 bases and J 3 bases, leaving 19 bases between the germline ends. CDR1 and CDR2 from the germline V gene are MDHEN and SYDVKM. CDR3 protein: CASSLGTSRPYTEAFF. CDR3 DNA: TGTGCCAGCAGTCTGGGAACTAGTAGACCGTACACTGAAGCTTTCTTT.

The chain combines TRBV20-1 with TRBJ1-2; D is ambiguous. V was clipped by 6 bases and J by 8 bases, with 10 bases between them. The CDR3 is 10 residues long. The germline gives CDR1 DFQATT, CDR2 SNEGSKA (reference sequence). As DNA, the CDR3 is TGCAGTGCAGGGTCAGTGGGCTACACCTTC. This sequence encodes CSAGSVGYTF.